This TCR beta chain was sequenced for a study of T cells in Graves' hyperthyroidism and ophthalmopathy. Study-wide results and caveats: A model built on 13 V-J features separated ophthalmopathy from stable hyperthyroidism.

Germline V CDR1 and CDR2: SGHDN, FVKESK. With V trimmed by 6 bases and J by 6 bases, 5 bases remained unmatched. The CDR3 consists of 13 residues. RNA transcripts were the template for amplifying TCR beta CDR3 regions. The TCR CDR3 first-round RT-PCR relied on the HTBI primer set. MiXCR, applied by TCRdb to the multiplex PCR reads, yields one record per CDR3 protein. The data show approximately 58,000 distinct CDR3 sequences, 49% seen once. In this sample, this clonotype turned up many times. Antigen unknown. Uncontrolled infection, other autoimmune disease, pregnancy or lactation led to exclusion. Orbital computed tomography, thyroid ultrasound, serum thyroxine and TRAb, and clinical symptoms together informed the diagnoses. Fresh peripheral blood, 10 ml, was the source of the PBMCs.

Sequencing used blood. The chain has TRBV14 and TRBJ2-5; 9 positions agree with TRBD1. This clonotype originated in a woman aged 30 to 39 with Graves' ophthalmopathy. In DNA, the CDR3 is TGTGCCAGCAGTCGGAACAGGGGGCAGACCCAGTACTTC. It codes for CASSRNRGQTQYF.